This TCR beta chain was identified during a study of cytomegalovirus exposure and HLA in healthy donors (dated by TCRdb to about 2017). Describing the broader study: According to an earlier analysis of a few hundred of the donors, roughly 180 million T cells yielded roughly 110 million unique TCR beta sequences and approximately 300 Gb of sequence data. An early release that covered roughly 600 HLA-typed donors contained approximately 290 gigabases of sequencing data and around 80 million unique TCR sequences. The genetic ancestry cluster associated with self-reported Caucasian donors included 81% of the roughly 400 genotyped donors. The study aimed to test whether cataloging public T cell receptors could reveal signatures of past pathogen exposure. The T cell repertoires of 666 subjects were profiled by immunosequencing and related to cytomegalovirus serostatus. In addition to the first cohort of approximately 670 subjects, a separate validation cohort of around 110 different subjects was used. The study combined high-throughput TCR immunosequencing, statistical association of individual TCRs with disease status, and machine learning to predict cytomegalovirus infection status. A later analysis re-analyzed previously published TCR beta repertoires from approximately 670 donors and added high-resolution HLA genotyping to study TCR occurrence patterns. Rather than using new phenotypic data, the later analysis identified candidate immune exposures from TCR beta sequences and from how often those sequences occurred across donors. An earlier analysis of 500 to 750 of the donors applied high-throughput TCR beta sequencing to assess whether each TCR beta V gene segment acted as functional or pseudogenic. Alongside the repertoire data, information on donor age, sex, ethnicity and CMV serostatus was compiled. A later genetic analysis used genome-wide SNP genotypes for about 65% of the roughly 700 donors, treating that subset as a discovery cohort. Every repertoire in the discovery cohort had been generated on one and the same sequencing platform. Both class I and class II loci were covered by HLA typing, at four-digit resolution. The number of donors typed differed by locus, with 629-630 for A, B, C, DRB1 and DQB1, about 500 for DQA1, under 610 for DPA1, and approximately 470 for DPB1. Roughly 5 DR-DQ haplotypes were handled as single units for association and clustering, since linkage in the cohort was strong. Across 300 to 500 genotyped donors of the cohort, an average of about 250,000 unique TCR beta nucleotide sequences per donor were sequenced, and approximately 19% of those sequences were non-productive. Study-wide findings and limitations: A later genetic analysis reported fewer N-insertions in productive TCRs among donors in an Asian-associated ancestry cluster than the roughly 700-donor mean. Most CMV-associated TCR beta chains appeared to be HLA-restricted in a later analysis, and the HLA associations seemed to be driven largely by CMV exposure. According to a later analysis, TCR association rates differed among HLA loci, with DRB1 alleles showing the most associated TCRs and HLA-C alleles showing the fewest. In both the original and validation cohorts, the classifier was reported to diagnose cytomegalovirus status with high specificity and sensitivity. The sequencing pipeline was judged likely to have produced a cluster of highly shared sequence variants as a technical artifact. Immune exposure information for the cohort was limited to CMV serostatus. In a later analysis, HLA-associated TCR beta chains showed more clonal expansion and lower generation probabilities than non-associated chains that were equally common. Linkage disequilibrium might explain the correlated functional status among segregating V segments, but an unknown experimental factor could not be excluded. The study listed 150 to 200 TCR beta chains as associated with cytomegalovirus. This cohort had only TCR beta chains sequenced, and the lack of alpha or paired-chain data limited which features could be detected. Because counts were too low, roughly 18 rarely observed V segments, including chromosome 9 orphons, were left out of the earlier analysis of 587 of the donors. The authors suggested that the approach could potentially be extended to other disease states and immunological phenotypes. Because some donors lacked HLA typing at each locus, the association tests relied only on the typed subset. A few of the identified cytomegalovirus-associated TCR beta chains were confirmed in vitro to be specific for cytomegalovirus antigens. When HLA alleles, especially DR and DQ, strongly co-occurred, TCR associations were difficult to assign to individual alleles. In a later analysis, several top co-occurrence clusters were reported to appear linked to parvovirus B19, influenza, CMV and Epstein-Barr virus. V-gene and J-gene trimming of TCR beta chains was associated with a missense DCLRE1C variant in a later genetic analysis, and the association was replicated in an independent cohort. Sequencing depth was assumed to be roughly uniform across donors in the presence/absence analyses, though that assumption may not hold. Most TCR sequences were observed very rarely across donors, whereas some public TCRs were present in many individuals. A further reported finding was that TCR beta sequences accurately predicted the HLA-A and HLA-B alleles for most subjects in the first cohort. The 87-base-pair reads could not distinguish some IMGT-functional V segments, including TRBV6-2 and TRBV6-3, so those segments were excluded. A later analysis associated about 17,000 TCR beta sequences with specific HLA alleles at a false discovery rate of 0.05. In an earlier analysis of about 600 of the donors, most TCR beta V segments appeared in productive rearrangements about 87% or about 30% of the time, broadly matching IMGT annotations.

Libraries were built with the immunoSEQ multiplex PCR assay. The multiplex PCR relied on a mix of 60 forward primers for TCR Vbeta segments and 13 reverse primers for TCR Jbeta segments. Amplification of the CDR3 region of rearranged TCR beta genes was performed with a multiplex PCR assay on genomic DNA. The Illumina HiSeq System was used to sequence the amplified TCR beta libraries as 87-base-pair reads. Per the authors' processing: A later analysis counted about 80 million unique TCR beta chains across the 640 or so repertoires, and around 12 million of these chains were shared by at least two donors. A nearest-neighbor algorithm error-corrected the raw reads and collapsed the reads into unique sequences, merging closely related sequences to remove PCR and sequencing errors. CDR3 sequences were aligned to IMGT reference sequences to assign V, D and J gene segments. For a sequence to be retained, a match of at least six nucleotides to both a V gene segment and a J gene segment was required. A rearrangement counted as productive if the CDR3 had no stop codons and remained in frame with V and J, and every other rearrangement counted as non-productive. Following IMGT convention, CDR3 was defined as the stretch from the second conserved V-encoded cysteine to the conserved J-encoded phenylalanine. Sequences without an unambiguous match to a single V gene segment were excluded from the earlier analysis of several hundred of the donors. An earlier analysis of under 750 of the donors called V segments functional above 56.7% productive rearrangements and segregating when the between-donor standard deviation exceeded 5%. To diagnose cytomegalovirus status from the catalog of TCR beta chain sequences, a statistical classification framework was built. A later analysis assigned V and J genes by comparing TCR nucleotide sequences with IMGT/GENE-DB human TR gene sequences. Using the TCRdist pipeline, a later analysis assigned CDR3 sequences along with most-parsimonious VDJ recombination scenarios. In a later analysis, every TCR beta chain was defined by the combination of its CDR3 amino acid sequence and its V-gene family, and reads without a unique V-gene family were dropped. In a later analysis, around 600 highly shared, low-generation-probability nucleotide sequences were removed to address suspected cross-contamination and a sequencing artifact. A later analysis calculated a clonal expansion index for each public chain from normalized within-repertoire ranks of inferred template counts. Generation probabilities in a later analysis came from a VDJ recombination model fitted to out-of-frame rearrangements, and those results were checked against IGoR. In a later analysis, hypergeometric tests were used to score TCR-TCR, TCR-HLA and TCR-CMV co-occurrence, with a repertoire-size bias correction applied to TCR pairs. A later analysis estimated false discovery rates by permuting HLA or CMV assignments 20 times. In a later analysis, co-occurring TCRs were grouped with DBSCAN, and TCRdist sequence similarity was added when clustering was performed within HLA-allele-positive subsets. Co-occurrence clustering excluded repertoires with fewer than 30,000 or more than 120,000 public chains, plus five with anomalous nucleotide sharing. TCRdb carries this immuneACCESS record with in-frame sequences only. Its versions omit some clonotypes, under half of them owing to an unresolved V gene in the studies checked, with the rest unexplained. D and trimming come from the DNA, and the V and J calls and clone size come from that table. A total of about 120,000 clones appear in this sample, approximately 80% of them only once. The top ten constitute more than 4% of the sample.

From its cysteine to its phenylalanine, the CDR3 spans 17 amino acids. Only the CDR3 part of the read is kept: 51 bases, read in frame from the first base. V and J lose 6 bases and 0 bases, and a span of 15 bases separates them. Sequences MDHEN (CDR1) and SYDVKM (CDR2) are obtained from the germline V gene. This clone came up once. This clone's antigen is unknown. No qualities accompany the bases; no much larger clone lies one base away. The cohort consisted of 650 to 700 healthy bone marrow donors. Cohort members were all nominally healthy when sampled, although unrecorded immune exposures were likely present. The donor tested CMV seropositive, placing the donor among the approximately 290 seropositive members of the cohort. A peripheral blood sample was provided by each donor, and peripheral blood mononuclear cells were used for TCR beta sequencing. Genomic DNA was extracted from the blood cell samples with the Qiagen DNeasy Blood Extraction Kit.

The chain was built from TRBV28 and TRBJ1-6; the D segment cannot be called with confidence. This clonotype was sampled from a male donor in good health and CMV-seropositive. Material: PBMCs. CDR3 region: CASRSILEGSYNSPLHF. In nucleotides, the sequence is TGTGCCAGCAGATCGATCCTAGAAGGCTCCTATAATTCACCCCTCCACTTT.